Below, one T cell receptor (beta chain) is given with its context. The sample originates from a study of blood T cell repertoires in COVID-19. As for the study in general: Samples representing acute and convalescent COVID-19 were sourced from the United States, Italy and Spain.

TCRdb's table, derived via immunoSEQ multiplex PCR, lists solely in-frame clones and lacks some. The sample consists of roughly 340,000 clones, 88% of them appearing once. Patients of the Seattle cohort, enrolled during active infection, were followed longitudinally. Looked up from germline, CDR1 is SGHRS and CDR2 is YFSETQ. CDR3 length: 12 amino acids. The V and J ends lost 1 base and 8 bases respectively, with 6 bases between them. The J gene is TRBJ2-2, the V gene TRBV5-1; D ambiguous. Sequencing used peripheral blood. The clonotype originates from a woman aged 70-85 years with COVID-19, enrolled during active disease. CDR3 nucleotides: TGCGCCAGCAGCTTGAGGCGGGGGGAGCTGTTTTTT. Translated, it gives CASSLRRGELFF.